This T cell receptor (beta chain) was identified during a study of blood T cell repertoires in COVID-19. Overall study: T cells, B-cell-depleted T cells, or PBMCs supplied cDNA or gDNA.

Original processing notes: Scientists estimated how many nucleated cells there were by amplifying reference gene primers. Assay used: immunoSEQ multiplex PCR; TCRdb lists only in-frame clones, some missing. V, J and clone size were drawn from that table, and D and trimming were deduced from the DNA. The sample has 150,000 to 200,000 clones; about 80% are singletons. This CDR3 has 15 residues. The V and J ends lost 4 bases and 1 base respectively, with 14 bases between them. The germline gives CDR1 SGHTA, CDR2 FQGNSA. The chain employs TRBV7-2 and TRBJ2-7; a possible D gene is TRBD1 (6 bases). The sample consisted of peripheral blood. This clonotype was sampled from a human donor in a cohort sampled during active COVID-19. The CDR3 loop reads CASSWGQGKSYEQYF. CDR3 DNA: TGTGCCAGCAGCTGGGGGCAGGGCAAATCCTACGAGCAGTACTTC.